The 20 T cell receptor beta chains listed next were all sequenced from one sample in a study of T cell repertoires in cytomegalovirus infection. The antigens of these receptors remain unknown. TCRdb passed the reads through MiXCR, listing each CDR3 protein once. The sample holds about 890,000 distinct CDR3 sequences, around 30% seen once. This specimen consisted of cultured CD8+ T cells from PBMCs, obtained from culture after CMV antigen stimulation. The receptors originated from a human donor in good health (CMV status not recorded). Some clones in this sample may be carry-over from other donors' samples.

As DNA, the CDR3 is TGCAGCGTTGAAGATCTAGGCAGTATAGATGAGCAGTTCTTC. Translated: CSVEDLGSIDEQFF. The chain recombines TRBV29-1 with TRBJ2-1; unclear D gene. Between the trimmed V and J ends, which lost 0 bases and 8 bases, there was a span of 14 bases. Per the germline V gene, CDR1 is SQVTM and CDR2 is ANQGSEA. The length of the CDR3 is 14 residues.

This clonotype was detected many times. The rearrangement links TRBV12-5 to TRBJ2-3, with 13 bases fitting TRBD2. CDR1 is LGHNT and CDR2 is FRNRAP in the germline V gene. The CDR3 runs 16 residues. Trimming at V came to 3 bases and at J to 1 base, leaving 1 base not matched to a gene. The CDR3 reads CASGFGTSGGTDTQYF. The CDR3 coding sequence is TGTGCTAGTGGTTTCGGGACTAGCGGGGGCACAGATACGCAGTATTTT. Full variable domain (rest looked up from reference TRBV12-5 and TRBJ2-3): DARVTQTPRHKVTEMGQEVTMRCQPILGHNTVFWYRQTMMQGLELLAYFRNRAPLDDSGMPKDRFSAEMPDATLATLKIQPSEPRDSAVYFCASGFGTSGGTDTQYFGPGTRLTVL.

This clonotype showed up just once. A much bigger clone sits one base away, suggesting this may be a read error. The rearrangement joins TRBV7-2 to TRBJ2-3; D is unresolved. This CDR3 is built from 13 residues. Germline assignment: CDR1 SGHTA and CDR2 FQGNSA. The chain's CDR3 is CASNLLAGDTKYF. The DNA of the CDR3 is TGTGCCAGCAACCTTTTAGCTGGAGATACGAAGTATTTT.

The rearrangement uses TRBV27 and TRBJ2-7; D gene ambiguous. In germline, CDR1 is MNHEY, CDR2 SMNVEV (reference sequence). The CDR3 contains 13 residues. Trimming shortened V by 4 bases and J by 0 bases, and 7 bases separated the two germline ends. The CDR3 loop is CASSSYSSYEQYV. For the CDR3, the DNA is TGTGCCAGCAGTTCCTATAGCTCCTACGAGCAGTACGTC.

This clonotype was seen a handful of times. CDR3 sequence: CASSFGGLGYTF. Written as DNA, the CDR3 is TGTGCCAGCAGTTTTGGGGGCTTAGGCTACACCTTC. V gene TRBV12-3 or TRBV12-4 combines with J gene TRBJ1-2; weak D call: TRBD1 (6 bases). There are 12 residues in the CDR3. Trimming removed 3 bases from V and 8 bases from J, with 10 bases in between.

This chain joins TRBV7-6 and TRBJ2-3; TRBD2 matches at 14 bases. V lost 5 bases and J lost 1; bases outside the gene matches: 8. This CDR3 has 18 residues. Germline-derived CDR1 and CDR2 are SGHVS and FNYEAQ. CDR3 amino acids: CASSHTTSGGAGTDTQYF. In DNA form, the CDR3 reads TGTGCCAGCAGCCACACGACTAGCGGGGGGGCGGGCACAGATACGCAGTATTTT.

This rearrangement joins TRBV7-9 to TRBJ2-1; D uncertain. Trimming removed 3 bases at V and 4 bases at J, with 4 bases between. CDR3 length equals 12 residues. Per germline, CDR1 SEHNR and CDR2 FQNEAQ (reference sequence). CDR3 in DNA: TGTGCCAGCAGCTTCAAGTACAATGAGCAGTTCTTC. Protein sequence: CASSFKYNEQFF.

This clonotype occurred a few times. The gene calls are TRBV9 and TRBJ2-2; perhaps TRBD1 as D (5 bases). The CDR3 runs 15 residues. CDR1 SGDLS and CDR2 YYNGEE come from the germline V gene. V lost 0 bases and J 0 bases, leaving 6 bases between the germline ends. DNA of the CDR3: TGTGCCAGCAGCGTAGAAGGGGCGAACACCGGGGAGCTGTTTTTT. It translates to CASSVEGANTGELFF.

In this sample, this clonotype turned up a few times. The V and J genes are TRBV27 and TRBJ1-4; 7 nucleotides match TRBD1. V was pared by 5 bases and J by 3 bases, with 3 bases of the junction left unmatched. The CDR3 length is 14 residues. Germline assignment: CDR1 MNHEY and CDR2 SMNVEV (reference sequence). CDR3 coding DNA: TGTGCCAGCAGTCCCCAGGGGGCTAATGAAAAACTGTTTTTT. This gives the protein CASSPQGANEKLFF.

The chain uses TRBV10-3 and TRBJ2-5; D unclear. The V gene lost 5 bases and the J gene lost 2 bases, with 9 bases spanning the gap. The length of the CDR3 is 13 residues. Germline CDR1 and CDR2: ENHRY and SYGVKD. Here the CDR3 DNA reads TGTGCCATCAGTCGAGACTTTCAAGAGACCCAGTACTTC. Residues: CAISRDFQETQYF.

The chain is built from TRBV5-5 and TRBJ2-6, with 10 bases fitting TRBD1. CDR1 is SGHKS and CDR2 is YYEKEE in the germline V gene (reference sequence). The CDR3 is made up of 18 amino acids. Trimming took 10 bases from V and 3 from J; bases not matched to a gene: 16. The CDR3 sequence is CASRGGETGGFGANVLTF. CDR3 nucleotides: TGTGCCTCCAGAGGAGGGGAGACAGGGGGCTTTGGGGCCAACGTCCTGACTTTC.

The gene calls are TRBV27 and TRBJ2-7, with a tentative D call TRBD1 (5 bases). V was cut by 0 bases and J by 3 bases, with 9 bases left in between. CDR3 size: 14 residues. Germline loops: CDR1 MNHEY, CDR2 SMNVEV (reference sequence). This CDR3 is CASSLSGPLYEQYF. In nucleotides, the CDR3 is TGTGCCAGCAGTTTATCGGGGCCCCTCTACGAGCAGTACTTC.

This clonotype was recorded a few times. The V and J genes are TRBV4-1 and TRBJ1-5, with a weak D call TRBD1 (5 bases). Looked up from germline, CDR1 is MGHRA and CDR2 is YSYEKL. CDR3 length: 16 residues. The V end was cut by 0 bases, the J end by 0 bases, with 9 bases between. This CDR3 is CASSQDRDPSNQPQHF. CDR3 sequence (DNA): TGCGCCAGCAGCCAAGACCGGGACCCTAGCAATCAGCCCCAGCATTTT.

Only a few counts were recorded for this clonotype. The chain employs TRBV6-1 and TRBJ2-3; 7 positions agree with TRBD2. CDR1 MNHNS and CDR2 SASEGT come from the germline V gene. The CDR3 runs 15 residues. V dropped 5 bases and J dropped 0; count of bases not matched to a gene: 5. CDR3: CASSTLARSTDTQYF. The CDR3 DNA follows: TGTGCCAGCAGTACACTAGCGCGAAGCACAGATACGCAGTATTTT.

The count of this clonotype is one. This rearrangement joins TRBV15 to TRBJ2-3, with 8 bases identical to TRBD2. This CDR3 contains 17 residues. V shed 0 bases and J 7 bases; nucleotides not matched to a gene: 12. Looked up from germline, CDR1 is LNHNV and CDR2 is YYDKDF (reference sequence). CDR3 amino acids: CATSRDRAGGPTNTQYF. The CDR3 DNA sequence: TGTGCCACCAGCAGAGATAGGGCGGGGGGCCCCACGAATACGCAGTATTTT.

This clonotype came up a few times. The rearrangement links TRBV18 to TRBJ2-7; 9 positions agree with TRBD1. The CDR3 sequence is 16 residues long. Germline loops: CDR1 KGHSH, CDR2 LQKENI. Trimming removed 6 bases from V and 3 bases from J; junction bases left unmatched: 12. The CDR3 nucleotides are TGTGCCAGCTCTCAGCAAGGACAGGGGAATATCTACGAGCAGTACTTC. Residues: CASSQQGQGNIYEQYF.

This clonotype has a count of ten or more. The chain combines TRBV7-2 with TRBJ2-1; a weak D match, TRBD2 (6 bases). The V gene's germline CDR1 is SGHTA and CDR2 FQGNSA. The CDR3 extends over 18 amino acids. Trimming pared 0 bases from V and 2 bases from J, leaving 17 bases between. The CDR3 protein is CASSLAGGPLTPYNEQFF. In DNA, the CDR3 is TGTGCCAGCAGCTTAGCGGGAGGACCCCTAACCCCCTACAATGAGCAGTTCTTC.

Points on this clonotype: This likely comes from a read error, as the CDR3 has no conserved phenylalanine or tryptophan at its end. The CDR3 DNA reads as TGCAGCGTTGCCCGACAGGGTCCGAATGAAAAACTGTTTTTG. This gives the protein CSVARQGPNEKLFL. The V gene is TRBV29-1, the J gene TRBJ1-4; 7 nucleotides align to TRBD1. This CDR3 comprises 14 residues. Trimming took 4 bases from V and 5 from J; bases not matched to a gene: 7. Germline V gene lookup returns CDR1 SQVTM and CDR2 ANQGSEA.

This clonotype was observed a handful of times. This chain connects TRBV27 to TRBJ2-5; D may correspond to TRBD1 or TRBD2 (5 bases each). Trimming cost V 8 bases and J 5 bases, with 15 bases left between them. Germline V gene sequence: CDR1 MNHEY, CDR2 SMNVEV (reference sequence). The CDR3 has 13 residues. The CDR3 here is CASGAIGGETQYF. The CDR3 DNA sequence: TGTGCCAGCGGGGCCATAGGCGGGGAGACCCAGTACTTC.

The chain uses TRBV12-3 or TRBV12-4 and TRBJ1-6; perhaps TRBD1 as D (6 bases). CDR3 length: 14 residues. V was cut by 6 bases and J by 10 bases, with 16 bases left in between. The CDR3 region has the DNA TGTGCCAGCAGCCTTCAGGGGTGGTCGTCACCCCTCCACTTT. It yields the protein CASSLQGWSSPLHF.